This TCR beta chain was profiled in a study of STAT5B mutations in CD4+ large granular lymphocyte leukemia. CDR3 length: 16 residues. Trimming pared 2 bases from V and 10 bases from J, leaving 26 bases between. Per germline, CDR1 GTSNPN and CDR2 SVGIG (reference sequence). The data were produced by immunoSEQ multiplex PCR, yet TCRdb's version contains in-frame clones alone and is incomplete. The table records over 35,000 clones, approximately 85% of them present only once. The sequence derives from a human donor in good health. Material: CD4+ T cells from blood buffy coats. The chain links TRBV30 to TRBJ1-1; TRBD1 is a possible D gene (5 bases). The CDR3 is CAWSRGNRQPSQLAFF. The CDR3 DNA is TGTGCCTGGAGTCGGGGGAACAGGCAACCTTCTCAGCTAGCTTTCTTT.